These 2 T cell receptor beta chains came from one sample sequenced in a study of identical twins. In TCRdb, the 5' RACE reads were re-called with MiXCR into one record per CDR3 protein. The sample lists some 500,000 distinct CDR3 sequences; around a tenth were seen once. These data were also reused for a study on yellow fever vaccine responses in identical twins.

Sequencing was carried out using PBMCs. These receptors originate from a woman between 18 and 29 years old in good health.

At least ten counts were recorded for this clonotype. This sequence joins TRBV29-1 and TRBJ1-1; D is uncertain. The V gene's germline CDR1 is SQVTM and CDR2 ANQGSEA. The CDR3 loop spans 11 amino acids. V lost 3 bases, J lost 5 bases, and 7 bases lay in between. The CDR3 DNA is TGCAGCGTTGATGGGCGTACTGAAGCTTTCTTT. This gives the protein CSVDGRTEAFF.

This clonotype was counted only a few times. The chain is built from TRBV10-3 and TRBJ1-4; a weak D match, TRBD1 (6 bases). Germline loops: CDR1 ENHRY, CDR2 SYGVKD. The germline V and J ends were trimmed by 6 bases and 7 bases, with 9 bases remaining between them. The CDR3 is 12 amino acids. Written as DNA, the CDR3 is TGTGCCATCAGCCGGGACACTGAAAAACTGTTTTTT. Translation: CAISRDTEKLFF.